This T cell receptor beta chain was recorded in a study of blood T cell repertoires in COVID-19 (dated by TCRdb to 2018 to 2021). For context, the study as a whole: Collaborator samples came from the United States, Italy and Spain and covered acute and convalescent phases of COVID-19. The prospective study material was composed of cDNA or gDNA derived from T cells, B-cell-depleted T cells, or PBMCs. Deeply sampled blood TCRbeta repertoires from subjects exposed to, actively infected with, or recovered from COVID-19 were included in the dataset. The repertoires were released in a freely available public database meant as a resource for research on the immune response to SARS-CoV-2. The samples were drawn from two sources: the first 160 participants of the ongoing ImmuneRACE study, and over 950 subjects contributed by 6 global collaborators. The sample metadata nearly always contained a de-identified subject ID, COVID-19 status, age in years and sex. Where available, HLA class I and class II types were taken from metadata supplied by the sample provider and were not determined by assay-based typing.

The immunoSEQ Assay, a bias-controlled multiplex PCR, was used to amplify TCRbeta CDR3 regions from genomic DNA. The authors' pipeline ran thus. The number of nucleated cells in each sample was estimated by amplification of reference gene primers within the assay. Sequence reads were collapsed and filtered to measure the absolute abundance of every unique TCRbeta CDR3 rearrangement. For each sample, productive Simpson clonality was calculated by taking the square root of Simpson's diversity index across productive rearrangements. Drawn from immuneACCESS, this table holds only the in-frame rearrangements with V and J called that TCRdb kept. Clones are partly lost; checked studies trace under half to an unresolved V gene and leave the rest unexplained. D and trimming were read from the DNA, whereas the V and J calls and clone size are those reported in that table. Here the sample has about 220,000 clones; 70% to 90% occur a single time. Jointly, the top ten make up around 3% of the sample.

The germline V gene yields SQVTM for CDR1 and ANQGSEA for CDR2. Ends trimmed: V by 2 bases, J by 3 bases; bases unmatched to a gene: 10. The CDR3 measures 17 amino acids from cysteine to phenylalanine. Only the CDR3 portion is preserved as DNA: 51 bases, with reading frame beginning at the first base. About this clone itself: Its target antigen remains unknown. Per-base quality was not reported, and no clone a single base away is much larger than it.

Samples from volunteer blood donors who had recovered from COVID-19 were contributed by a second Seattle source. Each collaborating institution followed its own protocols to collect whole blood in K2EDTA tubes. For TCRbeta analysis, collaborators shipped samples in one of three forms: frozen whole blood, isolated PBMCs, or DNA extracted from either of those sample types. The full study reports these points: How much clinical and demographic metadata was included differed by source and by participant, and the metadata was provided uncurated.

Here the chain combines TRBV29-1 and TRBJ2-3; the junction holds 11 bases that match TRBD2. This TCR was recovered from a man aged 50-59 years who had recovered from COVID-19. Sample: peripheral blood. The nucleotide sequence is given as TGCAGCGTTGAATGGGTAGCGGGAGGGCCATCAACAGATACGCAGTATTTT. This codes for CSVEWVAGGPSTDTQYF.